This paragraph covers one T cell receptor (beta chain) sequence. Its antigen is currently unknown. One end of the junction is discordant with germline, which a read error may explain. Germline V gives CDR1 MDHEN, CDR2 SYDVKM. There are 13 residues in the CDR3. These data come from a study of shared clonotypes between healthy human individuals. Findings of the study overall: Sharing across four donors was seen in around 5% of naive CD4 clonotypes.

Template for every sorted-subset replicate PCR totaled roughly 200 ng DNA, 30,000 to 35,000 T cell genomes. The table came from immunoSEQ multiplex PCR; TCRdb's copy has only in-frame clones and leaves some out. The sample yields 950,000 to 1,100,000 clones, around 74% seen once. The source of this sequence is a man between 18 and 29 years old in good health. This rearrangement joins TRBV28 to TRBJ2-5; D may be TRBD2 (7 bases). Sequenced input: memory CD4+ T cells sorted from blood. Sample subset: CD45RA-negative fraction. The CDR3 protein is CASSRPPGGQANF. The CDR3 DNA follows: TGTGCCAGCAGTCGCCCTCCGGGGGGCCAGGCTAACTTC. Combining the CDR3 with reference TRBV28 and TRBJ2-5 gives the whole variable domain DVKVTQSSRYLVKRTGEKVFLECVQDMDHENMFWYRQDPGLGLRLIYFSYDVKMKEKGDIPEGYSVSREKKERFSLILESASTNQTSMYLCASSRPPGGQANFGPGTRLLVL.